These 14 T cell receptor beta chains share one sample of origin, sequenced in a study of T cells expressing NK-cell markers (dated by TCRdb to about 2020). The library was prepared using 5' RACE. Sequencing took place on an Illumina HiSeq 2000. TCRdb reprocessed the public reads and reports one entry per CDR3 protein sequence, without DNA. This sample's table carries about 430,000 distinct CDR3 sequences. Of the sample, roughly 1.4% falls within the top ten clones. The sequencing input was blood T cells: a sorted CD56 or NKG2C T cell subset, CD4+ or CD8+ T cells, or bulk PBMC T cells (not recorded which). These receptor sequences come from a woman aged 45 to 65 in good health. Donor details come from another sample of the same person, matched by shared clones.

The chain couples TRBV12-3 or TRBV12-4 to TRBJ2-1; TCRdb indicates TRBD2, and absent DNA this call remains unverified. This CDR3 contains 16 residues. The CDR3 spells CASTGTTFRSYNEQFF.

The rearrangement uses TRBV5-5 and TRBJ2-1. In germline, CDR1 is SGHKS, CDR2 YYEKEE (reference sequence). There are 14 residues in the CDR3. The CDR3 region is CASTDKQNYNEQFF.

The chain uses TRBV11-2 and TRBJ2-5; TCRdb reports TRBD1, a call that lacks DNA to check it against. The germline V gene has CDR1 SGHAT and CDR2 FQNNGV. This CDR3 has 14 amino acids. This CDR3 reads CASTAAGAGGTQYF.

The CDR3 is CASSLAGYREETQYF. This chain joins TRBV5-1 and TRBJ2-5; TCRdb lists TRBD1, though no DNA is available to test this call. CDR1 is SGHRS, CDR2 YFSETQ, per germline. The CDR3 covers 15 residues.

The chain combines TRBV7-9 with TRBJ2-6. Germline assignment: CDR1 SEHNR and CDR2 FQNEAQ (reference sequence). This CDR3 region has 16 residues. CDR3 sequence reads: CASSLYSPPGANVLTF. Drawing the rest from reference TRBV7-9 and TRBJ2-6, the complete variable domain is DTGVSQNPRHKITKRGQNVTFRCDPISEHNRLYWYRQTLGQGPEFLTYFQNEAQLEKSRLLSDRFSAERPKGSFSTLEIQRTEQGDSAMYLCASSLYSPPGANVLTFGAGSRLTVL.

J is TRBJ1-1 and V is TRBV29-1. This CDR3 has 15 residues. Germline V CDR1 and CDR2: SQVTM, ANQGSEA. The CDR3 protein is CSVKETGLRNTEAFF.

This sequence joins TRBV20-1 and TRBJ1-6; no DNA is available, so the TRBD1 call from TCRdb remains unchecked. This CDR3 region has 15 residues. Germline V CDR1 and CDR2: DFQATT, SNEGSKA (reference sequence). CDR3 amino acids: CSAGGGSSYNSPLHF.

The chain couples TRBV7-2 to TRBJ2-4; TCRdb gives TRBD1 as the D gene, but with no DNA this cannot be confirmed. The CDR3 covers 14 residues. The V gene's germline CDR1 is SGHTA and CDR2 FQGNSA. CDR3 amino acids: CASSTTGSNGIQYF.

This rearrangement joins TRBV3-1 to TRBJ2-3. The CDR3 totals 12 residues. CDR1 is LGHDT and CDR2 is YNNKEL in the germline V gene (reference sequence). CDR3 in amino acids: CASSRAGDTQYF.

This chain joins TRBV24-1 and TRBJ2-7; TCRdb proposes TRBD1, but this gene call is untestable without DNA. The CDR3 contains 13 residues. The V gene's germline CDR1 is KGHDR and CDR2 SFDVKD. The CDR3: CATSPNDRDEQYF.

The chain employs TRBV5-1 and TRBJ2-5. This CDR3 region has 11 residues. Germline V gene data show CDR1 as SGHRS and CDR2 as YFSETQ. CDR3 amino acids: CASRVGETQYF.

This sequence joins TRBV5-1 and TRBJ2-5; TCRdb proposes TRBD2, but this gene call is untestable without DNA. CDR1 is SGHRS, CDR2 YFSETQ, per germline. The CDR3 has 19 residues. This chain's CDR3 is CASSLEGTSGRMYQETQYF.

This CDR3 is CATLRLAGGRDTGELFF. The genes are TRBV24-1 and TRBJ2-2; the TCRdb call, TRBD2, lacks DNA for checking. The CDR3 runs 17 residues. Germline V gene sequence: CDR1 KGHDR, CDR2 SFDVKD.

The V call is TRBV20-1, the J call TRBJ2-1. CDR3 size: 13 residues. Germline lookup yields CDR1 DFQATT and CDR2 SNEGSKA (reference sequence). The CDR3 here is CSAGDGPHREQFF.